These T cell receptor beta chains were read from a single sample in a study of blood T cell repertoires in COVID-19. Clones were read by immunoSEQ multiplex PCR, and TCRdb kept only the in-frame ones, dropping some. This sample carries 150,000 to 200,000 clones, roughly 85% of them seen once, and the ten largest clones take about a sixth. Input material: PBMCs or T cells enriched from blood (not recorded which). The source is a man aged 55 to 70 who had recovered from COVID-19. Each CDR3 is given with its conserved first and last residue. Fields, in order: D gene, J gene, V gene, clone size, CDR3 protein, CDR3 DNA. The D gene is left open where the match is weak. Clone size is shown for a subset of rows, as once, few, many or a class of expanded clone.

D: TRBD1
J: TRBJ1-2
V: TRBV29-1
size: -
CDR3: CSVEGGDRGLYGYTF
DNA: TGCAGCGTCGAGGGGGGGGACAGGGGATTATATGGCTACACCTTC

D: TRBD1
J: TRBJ1-2
V: TRBV28
size: -
CDR3: CASIGQAYGYTF
DNA: TGTGCCAGCATAGGACAGGCCTATGGCTACACCTTC

D: -
J: TRBJ1-5
V: TRBV3-1/TRBV3-2
size: -
CDR3: CASSRTTGYQPQHF
DNA: TGTGCCAGCAGCCGCACAACAGGCTATCAGCCCCAGCATTTT

D: -
J: TRBJ1-4
V: TRBV7-2
size: once
CDR3: CASSLEGEKLFF
DNA: TGTGCCAGCAGCCTGGAGGGTGAAAAACTGTTTTTT

D: -
J: TRBJ2-7
V: TRBV28
size: -
CDR3: CASSLLSYEQYF
DNA: TGTGCCAGCAGTTTACTGTCTTACGAGCAGTACTTC

D: TRBD2
J: TRBJ2-1
V: TRBV13
size: -
CDR3: CASSLNGGALNEQFF
DNA: TGTGCCAGCAGCTTAAACGGGGGGGCTCTCAATGAGCAGTTCTTC

D: -
J: TRBJ2-2
V: TRBV6-4
size: once
CDR3: CASSLERSGELFF
DNA: TGTGCCAGCAGCCTAGAGAGGTCCGGGGAGCTGTTTTTT

D: -
J: TRBJ2-1
V: TRBV2
size: -
CDR3: CASRHLARGTYNEQFF
DNA: TGTGCCAGCAGACATCTAGCGCGCGGCACCTACAATGAGCAGTTCTTC

D: TRBD1
J: TRBJ1-2
V: TRBV5-5
size: few
CDR3: CASSDSHRGANYGYTF
DNA: TGTGCCAGCAGCGACTCCCACAGGGGCGCTAACTATGGCTACACCTTC

D: -
J: TRBJ2-3
V: TRBV19
size: -
CDR3: CASTTRVRTDTQYF
DNA: TGTGCCAGTACCACGCGGGTGCGCACAGATACGCAGTATTTT

D: TRBD1
J: TRBJ1-6
V: TRBV5-6
size: -
CDR3: CASSWGQGRNSPLHF
DNA: TGTGCCAGCAGCTGGGGACAGGGACGCAATTCACCCCTCCACTTT

D: -
J: TRBJ1-1
V: TRBV7-2
size: -
CDR3: CASSAFGGEAFF
DNA: TGTGCCAGCAGCGCGTTCGGGGGAGAAGCTTTCTTT

D: TRBD1
J: TRBJ2-7
V: TRBV19
size: once
CDR3: CASSTGTGGSYEQYF
DNA: TGTGCCAGTAGCACCGGGACAGGAGGCTCCTACGAGCAGTACTTC

D: -
J: TRBJ2-2
V: TRBV29-1
size: -
CDR3: CSVYDTGELFF
DNA: TGCAGCGTGTATGACACCGGGGAGCTGTTTTTT

D: -
J: TRBJ2-1
V: TRBV2
size: -
CDR3: CASSALEANEQFF
DNA: TGTGCCAGCAGTGCACTAGAGGCCAATGAGCAGTTCTTC

D: -
J: TRBJ2-7
V: TRBV30
size: -
CDR3: CAWKPDRGSYEQYF
DNA: TGTGCCTGGAAACCAGATCGAGGCTCCTACGAGCAGTACTTC

D: -
J: TRBJ2-2
V: TRBV6-5
size: few
CDR3: CASRLGGTGAGELFF
DNA: TGTGCCAGCAGACTGGGGGGTACGGGCGCCGGGGAGCTGTTTTTT

D: -
J: TRBJ2-3
V: TRBV25-1
size: -
CDR3: CASSDAQVITDTQYF
DNA: TGTGCCAGCAGTGATGCACAGGTTATCACAGATACGCAGTATTTT

D: -
J: TRBJ2-7
V: TRBV2
size: -
CDR3: CASTQPFSYEQYF
DNA: TGTGCCAGCACACAGCCCTTTAGTTACGAGCAGTACTTC

D: -
J: TRBJ1-2
V: TRBV27
size: -
CDR3: CASSPDRNNYGYTF
DNA: TGTGCCAGCAGTCCGGACAGAAATAACTATGGCTACACCTTC

D: -
J: TRBJ2-5
V: TRBV14
size: -
CDR3: CASSQGARVAQYF
DNA: TGTGCCAGCAGCCAAGGCGCCAGGGTGGCCCAGTACTTC

D: TRBD1
J: TRBJ1-2
V: TRBV19
size: -
CDR3: CASSLRDSSNYGYTF
DNA: TGTGCCAGTAGCCTCCGGGACAGCTCTAACTATGGCTACACCTTC

D: -
J: TRBJ2-5
V: TRBV5-4
size: -
CDR3: CASSLDPREYETQYF
DNA: TGTGCCAGCAGCTTGGATCCCCGGGAGTACGAGACCCAGTACTTC

D: -
J: TRBJ2-3
V: TRBV5-1
size: -
CDR3: CASSRNRSGRTDTQYF
DNA: TGCGCCAGCAGCCGGAATAGGAGCGGTCGCACAGATACGCAGTATTTT

D: -
J: TRBJ1-6
V: TRBV5-1
size: once
CDR3: CASSLDSRNSPLHF
DNA: TGCGCCAGCAGCTTGGACAGCCGCAATTCACCCCTCCACTTT

D: -
J: TRBJ1-5
V: TRBV7-3
size: -
CDR3: CASSLAGRICNQPQHF
DNA: TGTGCCAGCAGCTTAGCGGGACGGATATGCAATCAGCCCCAGCATTTT